The 2 T cell receptor beta chains below come from one sample, sequenced in a study of CD8 T cells in Susac syndrome. After extraction with the RNeasy kit, roughly 0.45 to 1 ug of the RNA was reverse transcribed using random hexamers. TCRdb itself ran the immunoSEQ multiplex PCR reads through MiXCR, one entry per CDR3 protein. The data hold about 180,000 distinct CDR3 sequences, with roughly 95% observed a single time. Material: CD4+ T cells from PBMCs. These TCRs come from a human donor with multiple sclerosis.

The V gene is TRBV29-1, the J gene TRBJ2-1; a possible D gene is TRBD2 (5 bases). CDR1 is SQVTM, CDR2 ANQGSEA, per germline. The CDR3 covers 15 residues. Trimming shortened V by 4 bases and J by 6 bases, and 19 bases separated the two germline ends. CDR3 sequence: CSVAPRLATGNEQFF. The CDR3 bases are TGCAGCGTTGCCCCGAGGCTAGCTACGGGCAATGAGCAGTTCTTC.

The chain combines TRBV9 with TRBJ1-1; D remains unclear. Germline-derived CDR1 and CDR2 are SGDLS and YYNGEE. V was pared by 1 base and J by 1 base, with 5 bases between. This CDR3 spans 13 amino acids. The CDR3: CASSVLGNTEAFF. CDR3 DNA sequence: TGTGCCAGCAGCGTATTGGGGAACACTGAAGCTTTCTTT.